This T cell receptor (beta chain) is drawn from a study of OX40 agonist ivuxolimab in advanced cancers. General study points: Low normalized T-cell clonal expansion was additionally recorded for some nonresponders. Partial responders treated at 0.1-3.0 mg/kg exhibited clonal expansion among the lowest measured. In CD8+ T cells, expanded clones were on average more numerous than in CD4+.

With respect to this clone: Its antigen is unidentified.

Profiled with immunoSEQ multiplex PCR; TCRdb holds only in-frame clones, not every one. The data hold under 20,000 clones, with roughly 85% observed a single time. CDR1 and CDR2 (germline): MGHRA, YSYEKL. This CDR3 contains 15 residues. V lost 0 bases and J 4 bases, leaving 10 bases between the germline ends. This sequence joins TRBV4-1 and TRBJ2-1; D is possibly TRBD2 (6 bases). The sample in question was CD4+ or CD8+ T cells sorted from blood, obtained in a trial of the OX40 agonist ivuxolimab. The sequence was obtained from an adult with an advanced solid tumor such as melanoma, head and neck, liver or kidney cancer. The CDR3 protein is CASSQDPGTYNEQFF. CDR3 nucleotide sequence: TGCGCCAGCAGCCAAGATCCGGGGACTTACAATGAGCAGTTCTTC.